The sequence of this T cell receptor beta chain was determined in a study of T cell repertoires in cytomegalovirus infection. Germline loops: CDR1 MDHEN, CDR2 SYDVKM. The V gene end was trimmed by 3 bases and the J gene end by 4 bases; junction bases not matched to a gene: 3. The CDR3 sequence is 14 residues long. Each CDR3 protein gets one entry after TCRdb re-called the reads with MiXCR. This table holds around 490,000 distinct CDR3 sequences, more than 25% found once. General study points: Dominating the ex vivo response were HLA-C-restricted CMV-specific TCR beta clonotypes. The cumulative frequency of public TCR beta families identified carriers of CMV plus the relevant HLA.

This clonotype was seen only a few times. Its antigen is as yet unknown. Material: PBMCs. V is TRBV28 and J is TRBJ2-3; 8 bases agree with TRBD2. The TCR was taken from a human donor in good health (CMV status not recorded). Some clones in this sample may be carry-over from other donors' samples. The CDR3 bases are TGTGCCAGCAGTTTTCAGCGGGAGTCAGATACGCAGTATTTT. It encodes CASSFQRESDTQYF.